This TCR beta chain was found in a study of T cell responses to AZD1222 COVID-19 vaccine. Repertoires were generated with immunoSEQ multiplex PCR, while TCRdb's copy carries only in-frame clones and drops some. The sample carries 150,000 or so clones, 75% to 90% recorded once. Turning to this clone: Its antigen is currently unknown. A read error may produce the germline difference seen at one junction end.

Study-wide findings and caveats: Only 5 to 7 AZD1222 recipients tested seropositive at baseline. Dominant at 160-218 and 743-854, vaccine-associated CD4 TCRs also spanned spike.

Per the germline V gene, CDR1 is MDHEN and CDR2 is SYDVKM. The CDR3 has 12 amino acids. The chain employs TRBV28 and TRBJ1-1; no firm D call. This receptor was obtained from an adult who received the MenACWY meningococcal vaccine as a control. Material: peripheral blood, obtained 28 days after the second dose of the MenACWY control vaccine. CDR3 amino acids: CASSFKNPEAFF. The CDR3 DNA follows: TGTGCCAGCAGTTTCAAGAACCCTGAAGCTTTCTTT.